This passage covers 19 T cell receptor beta chains from one sample sequenced in a study of blood T cell repertoires in COVID-19. Profiling relied on immunoSEQ multiplex PCR, and the TCRdb table lists in-frame clones only, not all of them. The sample holds 180,000 or so clones, approximately 90% seen once. Sequencing was performed on peripheral blood. The receptors were gathered from a man between 18 and 29 years old with acute or convalescent COVID-19.

The chain recombines TRBV11-2 with TRBJ1-2; D call uncertain. Between the trimmed V and J ends, which lost 2 bases and 4 bases, there was a span of 8 bases. The CDR3 covers 13 residues. CDR1 SGHAT and CDR2 FQNNGV come from the germline V gene. The CDR3 reads CASSLTTTYGYTF. The CDR3 DNA sequence: TGTGCCAGCAGCTTAACTACAACCTATGGCTACACCTTC.

The V gene is TRBV24-1, the J gene TRBJ2-3; 8 positions agree with TRBD2. With 3 bases clipped from V and 5 bases from J, the junction kept 6 bases outside the gene matches. The CDR3 consists of 15 residues. Germline V gives CDR1 KGHDR, CDR2 SFDVKD. In DNA form, the CDR3 reads TGTGCCACCAGTGATGCCGCGGGGGGCAGAGATACGCAGTATTTT. Its protein is CATSDAAGGRDTQYF.

The rearrangement uses TRBV5-1 and TRBJ2-5; 16 bases agree with TRBD2. Losses at the gene ends were 4 bases for V and 4 bases for J; bases not matched to a gene: 7. The CDR3 is 17 residues long. Germline V gene data show CDR1 as SGHRS and CDR2 as YFSETQ. The CDR3 region is CASSQGTSGGARETQYF. The CDR3, as DNA: TGCGCCAGCAGCCAGGGGACTAGCGGGGGGGCTCGAGAGACCCAGTACTTC.

V gene TRBV4-2 combines with J gene TRBJ1-2; maybe TRBD1 (6 bases). Trimming removed 4 bases from V and 6 bases from J, with 12 bases in between. The CDR3 contains 13 residues. Germline-derived CDR1 and CDR2 are LGHNA and YNFKEQ. The CDR3 coding sequence is TGTGCCAGCAGCCCAGGCACAGGGAATGGCTACACCTTC. As protein: CASSPGTGNGYTF.

This clone was recorded only once. The rearrangement joins TRBV6-5 to TRBJ1-2; possible D gene TRBD1, 5 bases. Per germline, CDR1 MNHEY and CDR2 SVGAGI. The V gene lost 5 bases and the J gene lost 8 bases, with 21 bases spanning the gap. This CDR3 spans 15 amino acids. The CDR3: CASSPDGGERGGYTF. In DNA form, the CDR3 reads TGTGCCAGCAGTCCCGACGGGGGGGAAAGAGGAGGCTACACCTTC.

Only a few counts were recorded for this clone. The chain employs TRBV7-2 and TRBJ2-6; 8 positions match TRBD2. The germline V gene has CDR1 SGHTA and CDR2 FQGNSA. Unmatched junction bases numbered 8, after V lost 2 bases and J lost 2 bases. This CDR3 has 18 residues. DNA of the CDR3: TGTGCCAGCAGCTTAAATCGTCGGGGGGGCGCTGGGGCCAACGTCCTGACTTTC. As protein: CASSLNRRGGAGANVLTF.

This chain links TRBV6-5 with TRBJ1-4, with D possibly TRBD1 on 5 matching bases. This CDR3 has 14 amino acids. V was clipped by 0 bases and J by 5 bases, with 7 bases between them. Per the germline V gene, CDR1 is MNHEY and CDR2 is SVGAGI. CDR3 amino acids: CASSYSSGNEKLFF. The DNA of the CDR3 is TGTGCCAGCAGTTACTCGTCAGGGAATGAAAAACTGTTTTTT.

The gene calls are TRBV5-1 and TRBJ2-3; D may be TRBD2 (6 bases). CDR3 length: 14 amino acids. Germline-derived CDR1 and CDR2 are SGHRS and YFSETQ. Trimming stripped 2 bases from V and 3 bases from J, with 10 bases between. CDR3 residues: CASSLTSFTDTQYF. The CDR3 DNA follows: TGCGCCAGCAGCTTAACTAGCTTTACAGATACGCAGTATTTT.

The rearrangement links TRBV4-1 to TRBJ1-2; no definite D call. This CDR3 is 13 amino acids long. Germline CDR1 and CDR2: MGHRA and YSYEKL. Trimming stripped 4 bases from V and 1 base from J, with 7 bases between. The CDR3 region has the DNA TGCGCCAGCAGCCGGGCAGATAACTATGGCTACACCTTC. It encodes CASSRADNYGYTF.

The CDR3 region is CASSSLGPTGTGGTDTQYF. The CDR3 DNA follows: TGCGCCAGCAGCTCCCTGGGGCCAACCGGGACAGGGGGAACAGATACGCAGTATTTT. The chain recombines TRBV5-1 with TRBJ2-3; TRBD1 matches at 11 bases. The CDR3 has 19 residues. The ends lost 3 bases at V and 3 bases at J; junction bases unmatched: 15. Per germline, CDR1 SGHRS and CDR2 YFSETQ. The full variable domain, with the rest looked up from reference TRBV5-1 and TRBJ2-3, is KAGVTQTPRYLIKTRGQQVTLSCSPISGHRSVSWYQQTPGQGLQFLFEYFSETQRNKGNFPGRFSGRQFSNSRSEMNVSTLELGDSALYLCASSSLGPTGTGGTDTQYFGPGTRLTVL.

The chain links TRBV27 to TRBJ2-2; a weak D match, TRBD2 (6 bases). The germline V and J ends were trimmed by 4 bases and 5 bases, with 14 bases remaining between them. The germline gives CDR1 MNHEY, CDR2 SMNVEV (reference sequence). This CDR3 contains 15 residues. The CDR3 protein is CASSSQVRGTGELFF. CDR3 nucleotide sequence: TGTGCCAGCAGTTCACAGGTCCGGGGGACCGGGGAGCTGTTTTTT.

In its sample, this clone was seen a few times. The chain links TRBV28 to TRBJ1-5; D is uncertain. This CDR3 spans 15 amino acids. Per the germline V gene, CDR1 is MDHEN and CDR2 is SYDVKM. V dropped 4 bases and J dropped 1 base, with 11 bases sitting between them. Here the CDR3 DNA reads TGTGCCAGCAGTTATCGAGGGCCCAGCAATCAGCCCCAGCATTTT. Its protein is CASSYRGPSNQPQHF.

This clone showed up just once. This chain joins TRBV7-8 and TRBJ2-7; D might be TRBD2 (6 bases). Per germline, CDR1 SGHVS and CDR2 FQNEAQ. This CDR3 comprises 18 residues. Trimming cost V 1 base and J 4 bases, with 23 bases left between them. The CDR3 DNA follows: TGTGCCAGCAGCTTAGACACTTGGAGACCAGGGAGGTGGTACGAGCAGTACTTC. Its translation is CASSLDTWRPGRWYEQYF.

This rearrangement joins TRBV5-1 to TRBJ1-6; TRBD1 aligns across 7 bases. Germline-derived CDR1 and CDR2 are SGHRS and YFSETQ. The CDR3 consists of 15 residues. V lost 0 bases to trimming and J lost 10 bases; unmatched junction nucleotides: 7. The CDR3 DNA reads TGCGCCAGCAGCTTGGACGTACAGGGGAAATCACCCCTCCACTTT. It specifies CASSLDVQGKSPLHF.

V and J are TRBV28 and TRBJ1-6, with 8 bases identical to TRBD1. Germline-derived CDR1 and CDR2 are MDHEN and SYDVKM. V gave up 2 bases and J gave up 5 bases; unmatched junction bases: 8. CDR3 length: 17 residues. The chain's CDR3 is CASSLPYTDRDNSPLHF. CDR3 DNA sequence: TGTGCCAGCAGTTTACCTTATACGGACAGGGATAATTCACCCCTCCACTTT.

The chain has TRBV29-1 and TRBJ2-1, with unresolved D. Trimming cost V 5 bases and J 3 bases, with 11 bases left between them. The CDR3 consists of 13 residues. Looked up from germline, CDR1 is SQVTM and CDR2 is ANQGSEA. The CDR3 sequence is CSVCPQNYNEQFF. CDR3 DNA: TGCAGCGTTTGTCCCCAGAACTACAATGAGCAGTTCTTC.

The DNA of the CDR3 is TGTGCCAGCTCACGGGACAGGGATCTCAATCAGCCCCAGCATTTT. Residues: CASSRDRDLNQPQHF. The V and J genes are TRBV18 and TRBJ1-5; 9 nucleotides agree with TRBD1. Germline-derived CDR1 and CDR2 are KGHSH and LQKENI. Trimming took 4 bases from V and 3 from J; bases not matched to a gene: 4. This CDR3 spans 15 amino acids.

In DNA form, the CDR3 reads TGTGCCAGCAGCGAATCTAGCGGGGGGGGCCTCGGCGAGCAGTACTTC. Its protein is CASSESSGGGLGEQYF. V and J are TRBV5-4 and TRBJ2-7, with TRBD2 identical over 12 bases. From germline, CDR1 is SGHNT and CDR2 YYREEE (reference sequence). V dropped 4 bases and J dropped 6; count of bases not matched to a gene: 11. The CDR3 has 16 residues.

The V and J genes are TRBV3-1 (or the pseudogene TRBV3-2) and TRBJ2-2, with 8 bases lining up with TRBD1. The CDR3 consists of 13 residues. Per germline, CDR1 LGHDT and CDR2 YNNKEL (reference sequence). J was trimmed by 7 bases and V by 5 bases; bases with no gene match: 3. The CDR3 DNA follows: TGTGCCAGCAGCGACAGGGGACACGGGGAGCTGTTTTTT. It yields the protein CASSDRGHGELFF.